The subject of this entry is one T cell receptor beta chain. Its antigen is not identified. Primers for the PCR totalled 60 Vbeta and 13 Jbeta. Produced via immunoSEQ multiplex PCR; TCRdb's table is partial and in-frame only. Among about 120,000 clones listed, 70% to 80% were seen once. The germline V and J ends were trimmed by 5 bases and 7 bases, with 17 bases remaining between them. Germline V gene sequence: CDR1 MNHEY, CDR2 SVGAGI. The length of the CDR3 is 15 residues. This entry is derived from a study of cytomegalovirus exposure and HLA in healthy donors. Notes on the study in general: Associated with cytomegalovirus, according to the listing, were 150 to 200 TCR beta chains.

The material sequenced was PBMCs. The chain has TRBV6-5 and TRBJ1-4, with D tentatively TRBD1 (6 bases). The sequence came from a woman aged 40-49 years in good health and CMV-seropositive. The chain's CDR3 is CASSLTGREFEKLFF. CDR3 bases: TGTGCCAGCAGTCTCACAGGGAGAGAATTTGAAAAACTGTTTTTT.